This TCR beta chain was retrieved from a study of blood T cell repertoires in COVID-19 (dated by TCRdb to about 2020). Study-level background: Samples covering the acute and convalescent phases of COVID-19 were provided by collaborators in the United States, Italy and Spain. A freely available public database, intended as a resource for researchers studying the immune response to SARS-CoV-2, is where the repertoires were released. Deeply sampled blood TCRbeta repertoires from subjects exposed to, actively infected with, or recovered from COVID-19 were included in the dataset. HLA class I and class II types, where available, came from metadata supplied by the sample provider rather than from assay-based typing. Nearly every sample came with metadata listing a de-identified subject ID, COVID-19 status, age in years and sex. Samples were obtained from the ongoing ImmuneRACE study (first 160 participants) and from over 1,000 subjects provided by 6 global collaborators. The prospective study material was composed of cDNA or gDNA derived from T cells, B-cell-depleted T cells, or PBMCs.

The collaborating institutions used their own protocols to collect whole blood in K2EDTA tubes. For TCRbeta analysis, collaborators shipped samples as frozen whole blood, isolated PBMCs, or DNA extracted from either of those sample types. Summary of the overall study and its limitations: How much clinical and demographic metadata was included differed by source and by participant, and the metadata was provided uncurated.

TCRbeta CDR3 regions were amplified from genomic DNA using the immunoSEQ Assay, a bias-controlled multiplex PCR. The paper's data handling went like this. The number of nucleated cells in each sample was estimated from the amplification of reference gene primers within the assay. Sequence reads were collapsed and filtered to measure the absolute abundance of every unique TCRbeta CDR3 rearrangement. For each sample, productive Simpson clonality was calculated as the square root of Simpson's diversity index across productive rearrangements. Held by TCRdb, this immuneACCESS table contains in-frame sequences only and omits some clones. Under half of the omission traces to an unresolved V gene where checked; the cause of the rest is unknown. From that table come the V and J calls and clone size; the DNA was used to work out D and trimming. The sample includes around 63,000 clones, with under 90% observed a single time. The top ten clones comprise under 30% of the sample.

About this clone itself: It lacks a known antigen. Per-nucleotide qualities are absent, and no much larger clonotype sits a single base away.

CDR1 and CDR2 (LGHDT, YNNKEL) derive from the germline V gene (reference sequence). The CDR3 runs 17 amino acids, cysteine and phenylalanine included. Of the read, only the CDR3 DNA is kept; its 51 bases are in frame from base 1. Trimming takes 0 bases from V and 6 bases from J, and the germline ends sit 20 bases apart. The chain joins TRBV3-1 (or the pseudogene TRBV3-2) to TRBJ1-2, with the D gene too uncertain to name. This clonotype was sampled from an elderly woman with active or convalescent COVID-19. The source material was peripheral blood. The nucleotide sequence is given as TGTGCCAGCAGCCAAGAGAATCGCACCCTTGAGAGCGATGGCTACACCTTC. Protein translation: CASSQENRTLESDGYTF.